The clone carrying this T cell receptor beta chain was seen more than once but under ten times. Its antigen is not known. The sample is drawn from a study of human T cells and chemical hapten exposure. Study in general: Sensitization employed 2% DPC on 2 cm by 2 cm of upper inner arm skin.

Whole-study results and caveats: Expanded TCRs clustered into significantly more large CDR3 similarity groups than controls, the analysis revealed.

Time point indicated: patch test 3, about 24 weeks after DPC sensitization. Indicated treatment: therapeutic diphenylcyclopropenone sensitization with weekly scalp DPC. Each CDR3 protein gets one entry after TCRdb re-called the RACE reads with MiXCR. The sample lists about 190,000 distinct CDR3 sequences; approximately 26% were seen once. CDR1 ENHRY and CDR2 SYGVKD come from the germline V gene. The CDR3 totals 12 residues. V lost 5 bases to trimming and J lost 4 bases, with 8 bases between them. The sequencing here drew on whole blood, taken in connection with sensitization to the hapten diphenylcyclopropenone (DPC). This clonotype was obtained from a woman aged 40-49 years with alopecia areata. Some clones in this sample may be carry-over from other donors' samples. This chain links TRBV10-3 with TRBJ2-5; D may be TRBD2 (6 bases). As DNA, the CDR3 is TGTGCCATCAGTTTGGGGGGAGAGACCCAGTACTTC. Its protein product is CAISLGGETQYF.